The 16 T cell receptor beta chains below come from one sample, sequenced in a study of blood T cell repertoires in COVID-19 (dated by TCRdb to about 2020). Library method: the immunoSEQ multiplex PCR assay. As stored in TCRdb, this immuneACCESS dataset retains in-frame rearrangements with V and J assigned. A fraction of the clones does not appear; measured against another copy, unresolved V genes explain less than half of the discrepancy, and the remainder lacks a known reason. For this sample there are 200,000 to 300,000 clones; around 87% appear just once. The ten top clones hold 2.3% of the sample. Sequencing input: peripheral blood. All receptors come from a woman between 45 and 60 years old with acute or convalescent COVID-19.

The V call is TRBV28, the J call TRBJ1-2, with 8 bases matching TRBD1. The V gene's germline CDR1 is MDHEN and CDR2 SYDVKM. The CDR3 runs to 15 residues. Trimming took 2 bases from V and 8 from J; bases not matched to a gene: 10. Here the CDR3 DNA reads TGTGCCAGCAGTTTAGTCCCCCAGGGGGCGAGGGGCTACACCTTC. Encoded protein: CASSLVPQGARGYTF.

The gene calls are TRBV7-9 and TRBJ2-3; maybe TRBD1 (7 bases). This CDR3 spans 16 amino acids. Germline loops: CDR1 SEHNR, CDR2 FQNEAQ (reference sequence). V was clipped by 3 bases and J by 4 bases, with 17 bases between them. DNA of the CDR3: TGTGCCAGCAGCTTTTACGGCGGGACAGTCCCAGATACGCAGTATTTT. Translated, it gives CASSFYGGTVPDTQYF.

The CDR3 region has the DNA TGTGCCAGTAGTAATCACGGCTCCTACGAGCAGTACTTC. Its protein product is CASSNHGSYEQYF. This rearrangement joins TRBV19 to TRBJ2-7; no definite D call. Germline V gene sequence: CDR1 LNHDA, CDR2 SQIVND (reference sequence). V lost 4 bases and J 0 bases, leaving 7 bases between the germline ends. The CDR3 contains 13 residues.

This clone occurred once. CDR3 loop: CATSDLVMTGTGIPYNSPLHF. The CDR3 DNA sequence: TGTGCCACCAGTGATCTTGTGATGACCGGGACAGGTATACCCTATAATTCACCCCTCCACTTT. The rearrangement links TRBV24-1 to TRBJ1-6; 8 bases match TRBD1. The CDR3 totals 21 residues. Germline-derived CDR1 and CDR2 are KGHDR and SFDVKD. The V segment lost 3 bases and the J segment 2 bases; nucleotides outside the gene matches: 17.

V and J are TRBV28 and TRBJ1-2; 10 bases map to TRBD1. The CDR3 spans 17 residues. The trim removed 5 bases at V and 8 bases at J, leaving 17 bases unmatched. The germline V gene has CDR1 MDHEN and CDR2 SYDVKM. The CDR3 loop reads CASSVLNPGTGVGGYTF. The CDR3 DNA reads TGTGCCAGCAGTGTACTAAACCCCGGGACAGGGGTCGGGGGCTACACCTTC.

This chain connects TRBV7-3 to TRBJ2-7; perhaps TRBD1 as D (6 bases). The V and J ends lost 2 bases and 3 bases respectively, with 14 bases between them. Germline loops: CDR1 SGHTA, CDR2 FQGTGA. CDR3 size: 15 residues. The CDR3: CASSLGGTGNYEQYF. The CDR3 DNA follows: TGTGCCAGCAGCTTAGGCGGAACAGGGAACTACGAGCAGTACTTC.

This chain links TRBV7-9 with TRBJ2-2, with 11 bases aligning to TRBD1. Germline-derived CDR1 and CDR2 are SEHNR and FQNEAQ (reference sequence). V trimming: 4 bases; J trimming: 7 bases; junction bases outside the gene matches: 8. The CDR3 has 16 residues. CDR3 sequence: CASSSPGQGVGGELFF. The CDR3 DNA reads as TGTGCCAGCAGCTCACCGGGACAGGGGGTCGGCGGGGAGCTGTTTTTT.

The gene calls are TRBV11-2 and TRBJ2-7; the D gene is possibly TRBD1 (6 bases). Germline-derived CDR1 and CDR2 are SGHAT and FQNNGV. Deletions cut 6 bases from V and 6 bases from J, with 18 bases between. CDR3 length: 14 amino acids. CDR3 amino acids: CASSIRQAIGEQYF. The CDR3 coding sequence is TGTGCCAGCAGTATTAGACAGGCTATTGGCGAGCAGTACTTC.

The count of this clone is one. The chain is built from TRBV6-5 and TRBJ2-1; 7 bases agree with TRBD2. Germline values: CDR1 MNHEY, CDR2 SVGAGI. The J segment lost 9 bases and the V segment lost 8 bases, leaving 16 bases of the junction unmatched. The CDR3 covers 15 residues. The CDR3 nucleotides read TGTGCCAGCGGAAGGAGACTAGCTACAGGCAGTGAGCAGTTCTTC. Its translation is CASGRRLATGSEQFF.

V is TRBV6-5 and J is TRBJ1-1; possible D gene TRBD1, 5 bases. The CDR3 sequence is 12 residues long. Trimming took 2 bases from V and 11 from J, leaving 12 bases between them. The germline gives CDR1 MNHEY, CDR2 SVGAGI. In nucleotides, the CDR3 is TGTGCCAGCAGTTACCCGGGGGGAGTGGCTTTCTTT. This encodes CASSYPGGVAFF.

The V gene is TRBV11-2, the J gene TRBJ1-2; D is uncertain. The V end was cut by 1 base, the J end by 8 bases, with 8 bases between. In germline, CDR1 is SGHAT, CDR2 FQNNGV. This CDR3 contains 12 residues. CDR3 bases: TGTGCCAGCAGCTTAGTTCCGGGGGGCTACACCTTC. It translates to CASSLVPGGYTF.

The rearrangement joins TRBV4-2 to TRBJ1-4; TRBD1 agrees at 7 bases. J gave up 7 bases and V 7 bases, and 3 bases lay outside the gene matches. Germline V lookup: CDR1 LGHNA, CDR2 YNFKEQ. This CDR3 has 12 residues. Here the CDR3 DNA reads TGTGCCAGCAAGCAGGGGGGTGAAAAACTGTTTTTT. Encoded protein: CASKQGGEKLFF.

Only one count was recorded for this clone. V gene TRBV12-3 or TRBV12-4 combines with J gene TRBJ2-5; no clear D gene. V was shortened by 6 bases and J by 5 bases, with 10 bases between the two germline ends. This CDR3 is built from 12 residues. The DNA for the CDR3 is TGTGCCAGCAGCACCGCCGCGGAGACCCAGTACTTC. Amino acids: CASSTAAETQYF.

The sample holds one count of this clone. CDR3 in amino acids: CACRVAGGQWEQFF. CDR3 coding DNA: TGTGCCTGCCGGGTGGCGGGAGGGCAGTGGGAGCAGTTCTTC. The J gene is TRBJ2-1, the V gene TRBV30; 9 nucleotides match TRBD2. Germline CDR1 is GTSNPN and CDR2 is SVGIG (reference sequence). Trimming took 6 bases from V and 10 from J; bases not matched to a gene: 13. The length of the CDR3 is 14 residues.

CDR3 sequence (DNA): TGCGCCAGCAGCCAAGATACAGGGGTACGATCCCTCCACTTT. It is translated as CASSQDTGVRSLHF. The chain couples TRBV4-3 to TRBJ1-6; 7 bases map to TRBD1. The junction had 7 bases not matched to a gene; V was cut back by 0 bases and J by 14 bases. Germline assignment: CDR1 LGHNA and CDR2 YSLEER. The CDR3 has 14 amino acids.

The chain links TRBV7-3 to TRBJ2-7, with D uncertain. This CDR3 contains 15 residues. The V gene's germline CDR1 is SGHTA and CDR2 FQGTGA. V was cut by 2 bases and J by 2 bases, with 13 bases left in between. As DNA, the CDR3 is TGTGCCAGCAGCTTAGGTAGCCTTGTCGCCTACGAGCAGTACTTC. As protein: CASSLGSLVAYEQYF. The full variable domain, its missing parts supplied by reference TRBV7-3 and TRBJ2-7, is GAGVSQTPSNKVTEKGKYVELRCDPISGHTALYWYRQSLGQGPEFLIYFQGTGAADDSGLPNDRFFAVRPEGSVSTLKIQRTERGDSAVYLCASSLGSLVAYEQYFGPGTRLTVT.